Following are 23 T cell receptor beta chains from one sample sequenced in a study of blood T cell repertoires in COVID-19. Assay used: immunoSEQ multiplex PCR; TCRdb lists only in-frame clones, some missing. Among 120,000 to 150,000 clones listed, around 84% were seen once. The material sequenced was peripheral blood. The source is a human donor in a cohort sampled during active COVID-19.

The V and J genes are TRBV19 and TRBJ1-2; TRBD1 agrees at 8 bases. Germline V gene lookup returns CDR1 LNHDA and CDR2 SQIVND (reference sequence). J was trimmed by 6 bases and V by 9 bases; bases with no gene match: 12. The CDR3 runs 14 residues. CDR3 in DNA: TGTGCCAGCACTTCCGGACAGGGCGATCATGGCTACACCTTC. Translating it yields CASTSGQGDHGYTF.

The chain combines TRBV2 with TRBJ1-4; tentative D call: TRBD1 (6 bases). Germline V gene data show CDR1 as SNHLY and CDR2 as FYNNEI. The ends were cut back, 6 bases at V and 7 bases at J, with 15 bases in the middle. The CDR3 loop spans 14 amino acids. DNA of the CDR3: TGTGCCAGCAGGGAACAGGGATTTAGTGAAAAACTGTTTTTT. Its protein product is CASREQGFSEKLFF.

This chain connects TRBV6-5 to TRBJ2-7; maybe TRBD2 (5 bases). This CDR3 spans 12 amino acids. Germline V gives CDR1 MNHEY, CDR2 SVGAGI. Deletions cut 6 bases from V and 7 bases from J, with 13 bases between. This chain's CDR3 is CASRGLGREQYF. The CDR3 bases are TGTGCCAGCAGAGGGCTGGGGAGAGAGCAGTACTTC.

This chain uses TRBV28 with TRBJ2-5; 7 bases fit TRBD2. Germline trimming cut 8 bases from V and 2 bases from J; bases unmatched to any gene: 8. The CDR3 contains 14 residues. Germline-derived CDR1 and CDR2 are MDHEN and SYDVKM. In DNA, the CDR3 is TGTGCCAGCCGTCGCGGGGGACTTCAAGAGACCCAGTACTTC. As protein: CASRRGGLQETQYF.

This clone has just one count. The V and J genes are TRBV5-1 and TRBJ1-4; 11 positions agree with TRBD1. V lost 4 bases to trimming and J lost 0 bases; unmatched junction nucleotides: 17. The CDR3 extends over 21 amino acids. Germline assignment: CDR1 SGHRS and CDR2 YFSETQ. The CDR3 is CASSRKPGQGEGLATNEKLFF. The CDR3 region has the DNA TGCGCCAGCAGCCGGAAACCGGGACAGGGGGAAGGTTTGGCAACTAATGAAAAACTGTTTTTT.

The V and J genes are TRBV3-1 (or the pseudogene TRBV3-2) and TRBJ2-7, with 10 positions matching TRBD1. With V trimmed by 5 bases and J by 0 bases, 4 bases remained unmatched. Per the germline V gene, CDR1 is LGHDT and CDR2 is YNNKEL (reference sequence). CDR3 length: 15 amino acids. CDR3 nucleotide sequence: TGTGCCAGCAGCGTCCGACAGGGGGCCTCCTACGAGCAGTACTTC. Amino acid sequence: CASSVRQGASYEQYF.

In DNA, the CDR3 is TGTGCCAGCAGCGACGGACACGCTTTTGGGACCCAGTACTTC. Residues: CASSDGHAFGTQYF. The chain recombines TRBV5-8 with TRBJ2-5; possible D gene TRBD1, 5 bases. The CDR3 sequence is 14 residues long. Germline V gene lookup returns CDR1 SGHTS and CDR2 YDEGEE. Trimming removed 4 bases at V and 7 bases at J, with 17 bases between.

The chain employs TRBV7-2 and TRBJ1-2; tentatively, D is TRBD1 (5 bases). This CDR3 comprises 14 residues. Germline assignment: CDR1 SGHTA and CDR2 FQGNSA. V lost 7 bases and J lost 4, with 16 bases in between. Written as DNA, the CDR3 is TGTGCCAGCACCCCGGCAGGGCCCGTCTATGGCTACACCTTC. Amino acids: CASTPAGPVYGYTF.

The chain combines TRBV5-1 with TRBJ2-2; tentatively, D is TRBD1 (5 bases). CDR1 is SGHRS and CDR2 is YFSETQ in the germline V gene. The CDR3 sequence is 16 residues long. Trimming cost V 3 bases and J 0 bases, with 12 bases left between them. CDR3 nucleotides: TGCGCCAGCAGCTGGGGCCCGGCGGCGAACACCGGGGAGCTGTTTTTT. Its translation is CASSWGPAANTGELFF.

The rearrangement joins TRBV5-1 to TRBJ2-7, with 10 bases that match TRBD2. Germline V gene sequence: CDR1 SGHRS, CDR2 YFSETQ. J gave up 4 bases and V 0 bases, and 4 bases lay outside the gene matches. The CDR3 contains 15 residues. This CDR3 is CASSLVASGGYEQYF. CDR3 sequence (DNA): TGCGCCAGCAGCTTGGTAGCTAGCGGGGGTTACGAGCAGTACTTC.

The chain uses TRBV19 and TRBJ1-1, with unresolved D. V dropped 7 bases and J dropped 6 bases, with 9 bases sitting between them. The germline CDR1 and CDR2 sequences are LNHDA and SQIVND (reference sequence). The CDR3 covers 11 residues. The CDR3: CASTQVAEAFF. In nucleotides, the CDR3 is TGTGCCAGTACCCAGGTCGCTGAAGCTTTCTTT.

This clone came up many times. The gene calls are TRBV18 and TRBJ1-1, with D possibly matching TRBD1 (6 bases). The CDR3 consists of 17 residues. V was shortened by 6 bases and J by 5 bases, with 25 bases between the two germline ends. Germline-derived CDR1 and CDR2 are KGHSH and LQKENI. CDR3 coding DNA: TGTGCCAGCTCCTCCACTAGACCAGGGGTTAAAGGGACTGAAGCTTTCTTT. Residues: CASSSTRPGVKGTEAFF.

This clone was recorded once. V gene TRBV19 combines with J gene TRBJ1-2; D remains ambiguous. CDR3 length equals 13 residues. The germline V gene encodes CDR1 LNHDA and CDR2 SQIVND (reference sequence). V gave up 7 bases and J gave up 4 bases, with 13 bases separating them. The CDR3 nucleotides are TGTGCCAGTAATGTGGCCCCCAGCTATGGCTACACCTTC. Protein: CASNVAPSYGYTF. The entire variable domain, with the rest obtained from reference TRBV19 and TRBJ1-2, is as follows: DGGITQSPKYLFRKEGQNVTLSCEQNLNHDAMYWYRQDPGQGLRLIYYSQIVNDFQKGDIAEGYSVSREKKESFPLTVTSAQKNPTAFYLCASNVAPSYGYTFGSGTRLTVV.

This clone has only a few counts. This chain uses TRBV19 with TRBJ1-5; D might be TRBD1 (5 bases). The CDR3 sequence is 15 residues long. Germline V gives CDR1 LNHDA, CDR2 SQIVND (reference sequence). V was trimmed by 4 bases and J by 6 bases, leaving 16 bases between them. In DNA form, the CDR3 reads TGTGCCAGTAGTACCCTAGACAGTTCGGTTCAGCCCCAGCATTTT. This translates into CASSTLDSSVQPQHF.

This chain joins TRBV7-3 and TRBJ2-3; D unclear. From germline, CDR1 is SGHTA and CDR2 FQGTGA. This CDR3 comprises 12 residues. V was pared by 4 bases and J by 2 bases, with 4 bases between. The CDR3 DNA is TGTGCCAGCAGCTCCGTCACAGATACGCAGTATTTT. This sequence encodes CASSSVTDTQYF.

The rearrangement joins TRBV4-3 to TRBJ2-3, with D possibly matching TRBD1 (5 bases). CDR3 size: 17 residues. Trimming removed 0 bases from V and 0 bases from J, with 13 bases in between. Germline-derived CDR1 and CDR2 are LGHNA and YSLEER. The CDR3 bases are TGCGCCAGCAGCCAAGATCCGGCAGGGTCTAGCACAGATACGCAGTATTTT. Its protein product is CASSQDPAGSSTDTQYF.

V gene TRBV4-1 combines with J gene TRBJ2-5; D may be TRBD1 (6 bases). This CDR3 has 16 amino acids. The V end lost 5 bases, the J end lost 3 bases, and 19 bases lay between the germline ends. CDR1 MGHRA and CDR2 YSYEKL come from the germline V gene. This CDR3 reads CASSFRTDYRKETQYF. DNA of the CDR3: TGCGCCAGCAGCTTTAGGACAGATTATAGGAAAGAGACCCAGTACTTC.

This sequence joins TRBV6-1 and TRBJ1-2; TRBD1 agrees at 7 bases. V dropped 4 bases and J dropped 5; count of bases not matched to a gene: 13. The germline CDR1 and CDR2 sequences are MNHNS and SASEGT. The CDR3 spans 16 residues. The DNA of the CDR3 is TGTGCCAGCAGTGCACAACAGGGGACCTTAGCATATGGCTACACCTTC. Translating it yields CASSAQQGTLAYGYTF.

This chain links TRBV5-1 with TRBJ2-1; 9 bases fit TRBD2. Looked up from germline, CDR1 is SGHRS and CDR2 is YFSETQ. Trimming cost V 4 bases and J 8 bases; bases outside gene matches: 16. The CDR3 has 17 amino acids. In DNA, the CDR3 is TGCGCCAGCAGCACGGCTGGGCGGGGGGGCCTCTGGGATGAGCAGTTCTTC. It yields the protein CASSTAGRGGLWDEQFF.

The V gene is TRBV15, the J gene TRBJ1-4; perhaps TRBD1 as D (5 bases). CDR1 LNHNV and CDR2 YYDKDF come from the germline V gene (reference sequence). Trimming took 0 bases from V and 4 from J, leaving 9 bases between them. The CDR3 is 15 amino acids. CDR3 amino acids: CATSRDLGLNEKLFF. The CDR3, as DNA: TGTGCCACCAGCAGAGATCTGGGGCTTAATGAAAAACTGTTTTTT.

This chain links TRBV12-3 or TRBV12-4 with TRBJ2-3; weak D call: TRBD1 (6 bases). This CDR3 comprises 11 residues. Between the trimmed V and J ends, which lost 2 bases and 13 bases, there was a span of 10 bases. CDR3 sequence reads: CASSLFGDKYF. CDR3 in DNA: TGTGCCAGCAGTTTATTCGGGGACAAGTATTTT.

This chain connects TRBV7-9 to TRBJ1-2, with D possibly being TRBD1 (6 bases). CDR1 is SEHNR, CDR2 FQNEAQ, per germline (reference sequence). Trimming cost V 5 bases and J 7 bases, with 17 bases left between them. CDR3 length: 14 amino acids. CDR3 amino acids: CASSRPGQLPGYTF. In DNA, the CDR3 is TGTGCCAGCAGCCGACCTGGACAGCTTCCTGGCTACACCTTC.

The chain uses TRBV6-5 and TRBJ1-2; D may be TRBD1 (5 bases). The V gene's germline CDR1 is MNHEY and CDR2 SVGAGI. V shed 6 bases and J shed 2 bases, with 10 bases lying between them. This CDR3 is 13 amino acids long. The CDR3 bases are TGTGCCAGCAGGGAGACAGCGAACTATGGCTACACCTTC. Amino acids: CASRETANYGYTF.